This T cell receptor beta chain was recovered during a study of T cells after somatic rescue of genetic block. This CDR3 comprises 16 residues. The data were produced by immunoSEQ multiplex PCR, yet TCRdb's version contains in-frame clones alone and is incomplete. The repertoire has 60,000 to 75,000 clones, about 92% of them found once; the top ten carry around 2.8%. What was sequenced was peripheral blood mononuclear cells (PBMCs). This sequence joins TRBV21-1 and TRBJ2-7; the table assigns TRBD1, which was not confirmed against the DNA. TRBV21-1 is given as a pseudogene. The receptor was derived from a man aged 40-49 years. DNA for the CDR3: TGTGCCAGCCTACGTTCCCGACAGGGCCCCCCCTACGAGCAGTACTTC. This gives the protein CASLRSRQGPPYEQYF.